This T cell receptor (beta chain) was sequenced for a study of blood T cell repertoires in COVID-19. Overall study context: The analysed material was cDNA or gDNA that came from T cells, B-cell-depleted T cells, or PBMCs.

The CDR3 sequence is 17 residues long. Profiling relied on immunoSEQ multiplex PCR, and the TCRdb table lists in-frame clones only, not all of them. The profile covers some 110,000 clones, with roughly 80% appearing a single time and approximately 3.3% taken by the ten largest. The TCR sequence derives from a woman aged 80 or over with active or convalescent COVID-19. Sequencing was done on a sample of peripheral blood. V usage is TRBV21-1 and J usage is TRBJ2-1; TRBD1 was called by the table and not checked on the DNA. TRBV21-1 is labeled a pseudogene. The CDR3 is CASSGTDRGCPYNEQFF. CDR3 nucleotide sequence: TGTGCCAGCAGCGGGACCGACAGGGGATGCCCCTACAATGAGCAGTTCTTC.